This TCR beta chain was recorded in a study of T cell responses to AZD1222 COVID-19 vaccine. Across the study: Second-dose recipients at about 4 or about 12 weeks were treated as one pooled group.

Study outcomes and limitations: None of the repertoires were sampled until the peak T cell response had passed. Just a handful of AZD1222 recipients were seropositive at baseline.

Repertoires were generated with immunoSEQ multiplex PCR, while TCRdb's copy carries only in-frame clones and drops some. Seen here are about 170,000 clones, roughly 89% observed once, and the top ten hold 1.5% to 2%. About this clone itself: No antigen is known for it.

Between the trimmed V and J ends, which lost 5 bases and 9 bases, there was a span of 15 bases. This CDR3 is 13 amino acids long. Germline CDR1 and CDR2: MNHEY and SVGEGT. The source was peripheral blood, collected on day 0 of AZD1222 vaccination. The rearrangement links TRBV6-2 or TRBV6-3 to TRBJ2-3, with D perhaps TRBD1 or TRBD2 (5 bases each). The origin of this receptor is an adult in good health. The CDR3 spells CASSPWGILTQYF. CDR3 nucleotides: TGTGCCAGCAGTCCCTGGGGGATCTTGACGCAGTATTTT.